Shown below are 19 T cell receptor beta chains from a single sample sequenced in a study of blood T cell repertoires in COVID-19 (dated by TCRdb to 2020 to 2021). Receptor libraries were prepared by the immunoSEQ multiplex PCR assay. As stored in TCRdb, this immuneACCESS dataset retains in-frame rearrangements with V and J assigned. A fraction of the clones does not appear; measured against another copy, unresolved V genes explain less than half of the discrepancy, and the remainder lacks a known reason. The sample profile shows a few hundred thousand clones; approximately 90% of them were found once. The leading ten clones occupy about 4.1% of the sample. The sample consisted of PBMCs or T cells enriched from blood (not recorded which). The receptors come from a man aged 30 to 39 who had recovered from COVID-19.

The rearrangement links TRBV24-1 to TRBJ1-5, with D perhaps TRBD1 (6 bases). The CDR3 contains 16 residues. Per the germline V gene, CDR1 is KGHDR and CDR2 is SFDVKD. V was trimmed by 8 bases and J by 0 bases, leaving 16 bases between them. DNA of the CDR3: TGTGCCACCACGGCGCGGACAGACGATAGCAATCAGCCCCAGCATTTT. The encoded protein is CATTARTDDSNQPQHF.

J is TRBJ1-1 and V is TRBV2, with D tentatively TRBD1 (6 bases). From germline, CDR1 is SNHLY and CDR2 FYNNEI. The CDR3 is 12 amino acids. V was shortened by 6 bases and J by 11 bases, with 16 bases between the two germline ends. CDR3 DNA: TGTGCCAGCAGGGCGGACAGCACGGATGCTTTCTTT. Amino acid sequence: CASRADSTDAFF.

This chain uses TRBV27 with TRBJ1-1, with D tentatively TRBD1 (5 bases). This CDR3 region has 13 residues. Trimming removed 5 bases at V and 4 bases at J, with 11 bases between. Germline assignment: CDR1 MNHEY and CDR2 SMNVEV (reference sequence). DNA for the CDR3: TGTGCCAGCAGTCCGATCGGGGGCACTGAAGCTTTCTTT. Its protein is CASSPIGGTEAFF.

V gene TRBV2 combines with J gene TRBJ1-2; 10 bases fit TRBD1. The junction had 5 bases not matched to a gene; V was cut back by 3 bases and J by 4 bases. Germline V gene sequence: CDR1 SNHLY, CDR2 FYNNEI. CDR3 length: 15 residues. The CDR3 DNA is TGTGCCAGCAGTGACGGACAGGGGGAAACCTATGGCTACACCTTC. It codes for CASSDGQGETYGYTF.

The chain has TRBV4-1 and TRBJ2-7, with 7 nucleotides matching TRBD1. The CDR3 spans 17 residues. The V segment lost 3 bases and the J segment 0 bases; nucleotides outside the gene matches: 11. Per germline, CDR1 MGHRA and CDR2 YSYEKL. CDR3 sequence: CASSQRTGSGNSYEQYF. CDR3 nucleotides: TGCGCCAGCAGCCAGAGGACAGGCTCAGGTAACTCCTACGAGCAGTACTTC.

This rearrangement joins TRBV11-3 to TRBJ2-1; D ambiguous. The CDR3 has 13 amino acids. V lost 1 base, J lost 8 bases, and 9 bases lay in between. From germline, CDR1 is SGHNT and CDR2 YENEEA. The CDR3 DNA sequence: TGTGCCAGCAGCTTAGCGTACTCATATGAGCAGTTCTTC. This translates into CASSLAYSYEQFF.

CDR3 nucleotides: TGTGCCAGCAGGACCGACAGGACTAATGAAAAACTGTTTTTT. Encoded protein: CASRTDRTNEKLFF. The V and J genes are TRBV2 and TRBJ1-4; a weak D match, TRBD1 (6 bases). Trimming removed 6 bases at V and 2 bases at J, with 10 bases between. CDR1 SNHLY and CDR2 FYNNEI come from the germline V gene. This CDR3 has 14 amino acids.

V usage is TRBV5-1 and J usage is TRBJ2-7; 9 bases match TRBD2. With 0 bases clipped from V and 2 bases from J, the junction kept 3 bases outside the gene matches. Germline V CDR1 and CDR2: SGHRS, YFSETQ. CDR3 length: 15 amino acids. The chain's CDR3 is CASSLASSGAYEQYF. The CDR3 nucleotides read TGCGCCAGCAGCTTGGCGTCTAGCGGGGCCTACGAGCAGTACTTC.

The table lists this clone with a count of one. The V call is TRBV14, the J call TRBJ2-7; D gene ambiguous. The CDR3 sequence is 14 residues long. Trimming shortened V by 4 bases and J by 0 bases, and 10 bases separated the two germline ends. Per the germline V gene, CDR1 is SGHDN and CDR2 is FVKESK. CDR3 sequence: CASSPQRSSYEQYF. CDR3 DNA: TGTGCCAGCAGCCCGCAGAGGAGCTCCTACGAGCAGTACTTC.

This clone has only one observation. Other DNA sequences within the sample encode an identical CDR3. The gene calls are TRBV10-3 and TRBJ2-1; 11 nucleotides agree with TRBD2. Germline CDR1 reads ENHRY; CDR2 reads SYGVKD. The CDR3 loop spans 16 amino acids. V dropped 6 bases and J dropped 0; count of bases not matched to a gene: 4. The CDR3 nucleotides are TGTGCCATCAGGAGTAGCGGGGGGGACTCCTACAATGAGCAGTTCTTC. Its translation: CAIRSSGGDSYNEQFF.

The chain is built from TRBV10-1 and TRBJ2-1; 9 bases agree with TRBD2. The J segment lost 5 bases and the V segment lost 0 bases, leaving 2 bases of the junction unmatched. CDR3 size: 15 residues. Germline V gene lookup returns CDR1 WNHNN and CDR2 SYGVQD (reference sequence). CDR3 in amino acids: CASSESRLADNEQFF. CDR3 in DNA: TGCGCCAGCAGTGAGTCCCGACTAGCGGACAATGAGCAGTTCTTC.

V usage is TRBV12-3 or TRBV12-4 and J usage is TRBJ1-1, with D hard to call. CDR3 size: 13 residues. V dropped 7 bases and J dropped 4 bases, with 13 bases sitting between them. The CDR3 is CASTLVEVTEAFF. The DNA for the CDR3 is TGTGCCAGCACCCTGGTGGAGGTCACTGAAGCTTTCTTT.

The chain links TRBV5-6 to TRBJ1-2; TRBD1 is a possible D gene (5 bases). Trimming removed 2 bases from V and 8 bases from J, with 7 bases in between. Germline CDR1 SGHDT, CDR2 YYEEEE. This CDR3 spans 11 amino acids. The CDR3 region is CASSLRGGYTF. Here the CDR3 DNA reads TGTGCCAGCAGCTTAAGGGGCGGCTACACCTTC.

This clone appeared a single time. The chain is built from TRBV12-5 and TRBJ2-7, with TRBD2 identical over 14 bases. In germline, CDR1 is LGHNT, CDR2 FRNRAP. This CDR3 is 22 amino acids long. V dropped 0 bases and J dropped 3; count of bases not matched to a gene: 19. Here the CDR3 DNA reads TGTGCTAGTGGTTTGGTTCTTTTGGGACTAGCGGGAGCCGCTAGCCGAAACTACGAGCAGTACTTC. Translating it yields CASGLVLLGLAGAASRNYEQYF.

The CDR3 DNA reads TGTGCCACCAGTGCGTTGTCCGGGACAGAGGGCAATGAGCAGTTCTTC. As protein: CATSALSGTEGNEQFF. This chain links TRBV24-1 with TRBJ2-1; 7 bases are shared with TRBD1. CDR3 length: 16 amino acids. V shed 5 bases and J 6 bases; nucleotides not matched to a gene: 12. Germline V lookup: CDR1 KGHDR, CDR2 SFDVKD.

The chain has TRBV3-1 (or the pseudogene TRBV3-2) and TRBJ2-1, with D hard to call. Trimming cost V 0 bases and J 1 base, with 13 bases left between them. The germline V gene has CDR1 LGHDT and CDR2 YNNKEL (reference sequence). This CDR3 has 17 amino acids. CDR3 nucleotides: TGTGCCAGCAGCCAAGAGCGGTTATCGAGTTCCTACAATGAGCAGTTCTTC. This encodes CASSQERLSSSYNEQFF.

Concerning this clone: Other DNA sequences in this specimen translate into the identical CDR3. The CDR3 sequence is CAWARGTYEQYF. As DNA, the CDR3 is TGTGCCTGGGCGCGGGGAACCTACGAGCAGTACTTC. The chain employs TRBV30 and TRBJ2-7; TRBD2 might be the D (6 bases). This CDR3 is 12 amino acids long. V dropped 5 bases and J dropped 2 bases, with 10 bases sitting between them. Germline assignment: CDR1 GTSNPN and CDR2 SVGIG (reference sequence).

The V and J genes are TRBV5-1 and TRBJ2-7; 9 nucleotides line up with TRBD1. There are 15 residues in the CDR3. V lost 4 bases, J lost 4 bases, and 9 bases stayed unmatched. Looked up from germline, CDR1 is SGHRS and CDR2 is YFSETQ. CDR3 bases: TGCGCCAGCAGCGTCGACAGGGGGGTCGAATACGAGCAGTACTTC. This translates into CASSVDRGVEYEQYF.

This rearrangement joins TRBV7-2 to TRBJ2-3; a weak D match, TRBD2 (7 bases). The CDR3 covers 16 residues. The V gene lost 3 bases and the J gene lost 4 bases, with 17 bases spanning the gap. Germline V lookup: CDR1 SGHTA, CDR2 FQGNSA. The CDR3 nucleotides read TGTGCCAGCAGCTTTTGGGGGAGGGGGGAAGCAGATACGCAGTATTTT. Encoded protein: CASSFWGRGEADTQYF.